The clone carrying this T cell receptor (beta chain) was seen only a few times. Its target is not known. These data are taken from a study of memory CD4+ T cells and cytomegalovirus serostatus. In the study overall: This sample comes from healthy Belgian adults, fewer than 10 CMV seropositive, 24 seronegative. General study findings and limits: Each of approximately 63 CMV-associated TCRbeta sequences occurred in one to five individuals.

The CDR3 length is 14 residues. Germline loops: CDR1 SNHLY, CDR2 FYNNEI. Trimming stripped 7 bases from V and 0 bases from J, with 12 bases between. The sort gate was single viable CD3+CD4+CD8-CD45RO+ cells for memory CD4+ T cells. After thawing, CD4+ T cells were positively selected. Per the study methods: Out-of-frame sequences were removed, leaving 2,000,000 or so distinct TCRbeta sequences. The data were produced by immunoSEQ multiplex PCR, yet TCRdb's version contains in-frame clones alone and is incomplete. The DNA was the basis for D and trimming; V, J and clone size are from that table. The sample carries under 65,000 clones, 60% to 80% recorded once.

The sequence was collected from an adult in good health and CMV-seronegative. What was sequenced was memory CD4+ T cells from blood. The chain recombines TRBV2 with TRBJ1-1, with D uncertain. The DNA for the CDR3 is TGTGCCAGCACTGGCAGAGCCGTGAACACTGAAGCTTTCTTT. Its translation is CASTGRAVNTEAFF.